This TCR beta chain was profiled in a study of blood T cell repertoires in COVID-19. Study context: Sample material is recorded as cDNA or gDNA derived from T cells, B-cell-depleted T cells, or PBMCs.

The CDR3 extends over 16 amino acids. The germline CDR1 and CDR2 sequences are GTSNPN and SVGIG (reference sequence). Libraries were prepared by immunoSEQ multiplex PCR; TCRdb keeps only in-frame clonotypes and omits some of them. The data hold around 150,000 clones, with over 90% observed a single time. This clone showed up just once. The chain links TRBV30 to TRBJ2-2; 7 bases are a match to TRBD2. The TCR was taken from an older woman with COVID-19, enrolled during active disease. The sequenced sample was peripheral blood. CDR3 bases: TGTGCAATTCGACGGGGGGAGGACCTGAACACCGGGGAGCTGTTTTTT. This codes for CAIRRGEDLNTGELFF.